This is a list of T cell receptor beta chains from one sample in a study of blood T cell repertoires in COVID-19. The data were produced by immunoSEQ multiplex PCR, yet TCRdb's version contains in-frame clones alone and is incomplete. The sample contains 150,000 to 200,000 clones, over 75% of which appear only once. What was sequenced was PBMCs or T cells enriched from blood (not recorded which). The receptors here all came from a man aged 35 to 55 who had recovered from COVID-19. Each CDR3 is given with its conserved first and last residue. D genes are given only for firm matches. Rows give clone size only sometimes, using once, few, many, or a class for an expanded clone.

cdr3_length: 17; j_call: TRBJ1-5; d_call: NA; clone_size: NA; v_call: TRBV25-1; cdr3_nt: TGTGCCAGCGGTCCCCCCGGACAGATTACTTCCAATCAGCCCCAGCATTTT; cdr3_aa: CASGPPGQITSNQPQHF
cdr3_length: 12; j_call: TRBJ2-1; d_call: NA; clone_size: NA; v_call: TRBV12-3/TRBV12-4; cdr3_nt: TGTGCCAGCGGGAATCGGACAGTCGGATGGTTCTTC; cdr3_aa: CASGNRTVGWFF
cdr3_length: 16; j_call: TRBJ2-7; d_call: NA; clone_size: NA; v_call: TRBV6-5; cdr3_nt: TGTGCCAGCAGTTCCTTGGAGGCGGGGAACTCCTACGAGCAGTACTTC; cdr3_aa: CASSSLEAGNSYEQYF
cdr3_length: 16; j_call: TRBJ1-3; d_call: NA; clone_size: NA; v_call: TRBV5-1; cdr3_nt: TGCGCCAGCAGCTTGGGGGGCGCCACGTCTGGAAACACCATATATTTT; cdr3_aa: CASSLGGATSGNTIYF
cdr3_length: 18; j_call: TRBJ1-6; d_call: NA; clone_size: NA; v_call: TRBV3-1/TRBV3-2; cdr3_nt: TGTGCCAGCAGCCAGGCGGGAAGGGGCAGCGGATATAATTCACCCCTCCACTTT; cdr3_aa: CASSQAGRGSGYNSPLHF
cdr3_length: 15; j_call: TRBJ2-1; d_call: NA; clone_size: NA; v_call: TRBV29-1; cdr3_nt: TGCAGCGTTGAAGAAATACCTTTCCGGGATGGTGAGCAGTTCTTC; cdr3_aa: CSVEEIPFRDGEQFF
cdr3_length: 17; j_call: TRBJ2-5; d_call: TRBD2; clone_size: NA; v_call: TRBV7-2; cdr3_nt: TGTGCCAGCAGCTTAGGGGGGACTAGCGGGGGCAAAGAGACCCAGTACTTC; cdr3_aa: CASSLGGTSGGKETQYF
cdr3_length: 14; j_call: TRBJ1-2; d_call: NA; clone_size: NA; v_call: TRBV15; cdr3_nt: TGTGCCACCAGCCCCAGGACAACCAACTATGGCTACACCTTC; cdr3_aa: CATSPRTTNYGYTF
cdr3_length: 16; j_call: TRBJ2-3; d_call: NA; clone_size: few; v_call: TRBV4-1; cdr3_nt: TGCGCCAGCAGCCAATACAGCGGGTTTAGCACAGATACGCAGTATTTT; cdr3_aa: CASSQYSGFSTDTQYF
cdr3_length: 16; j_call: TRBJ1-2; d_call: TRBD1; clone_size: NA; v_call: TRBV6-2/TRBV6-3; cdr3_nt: TGTGCCAGCAGTGCCCGTACTACACAGGGGAGCCCTGGCTACACCTTC; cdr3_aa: CASSARTTQGSPGYTF
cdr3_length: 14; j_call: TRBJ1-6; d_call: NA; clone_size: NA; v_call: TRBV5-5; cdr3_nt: TGTGCCAGCAGCTTGTGGCAGGGTAATTCACCCCTCCACTTT; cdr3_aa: CASSLWQGNSPLHF
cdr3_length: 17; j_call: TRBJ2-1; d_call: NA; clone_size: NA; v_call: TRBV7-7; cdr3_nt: TGTGCCAGCAGCCCATCAATGTCTCGCGGGGTATACAATGAGCAGTTCTTC; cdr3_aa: CASSPSMSRGVYNEQFF
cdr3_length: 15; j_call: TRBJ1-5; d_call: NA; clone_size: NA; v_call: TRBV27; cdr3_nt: TGTGCCAGTCGACAGGATACGGTTACCCATCAGCCCCAGCATTTT; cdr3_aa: CASRQDTVTHQPQHF
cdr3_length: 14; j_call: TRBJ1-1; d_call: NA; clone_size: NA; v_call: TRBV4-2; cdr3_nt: TGTGCCAGCAGTCTAGGTCTCCGGGACACTGAAGCTTTCTTT; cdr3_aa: CASSLGLRDTEAFF
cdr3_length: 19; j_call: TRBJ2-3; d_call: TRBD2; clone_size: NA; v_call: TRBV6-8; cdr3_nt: TGTGCCAGCAGTACTAGCGGGGGGGAGACGTGCCCTACACATCTTACGCAGTATTTT; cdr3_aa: CASSTSGGETCPTHLTQYF
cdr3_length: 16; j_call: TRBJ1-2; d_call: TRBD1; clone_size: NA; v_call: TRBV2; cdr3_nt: TGTGCCAGCACCACAGGGGGCACTAAATCAGAGCGGGGCTACACCTTC; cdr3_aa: CASTTGGTKSERGYTF
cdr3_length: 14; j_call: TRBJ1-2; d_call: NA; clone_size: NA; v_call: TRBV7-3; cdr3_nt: TGTGCCAGCAGCTCCGGACAGTCGAACTATGGCTACACCTTC; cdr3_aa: CASSSGQSNYGYTF
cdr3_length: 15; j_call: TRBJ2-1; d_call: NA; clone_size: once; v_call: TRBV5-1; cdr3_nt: TGCGCCAGCAGCCAGGGGACGAGCTCCTACAATGAGCAGTTCTTC; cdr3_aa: CASSQGTSSYNEQFF
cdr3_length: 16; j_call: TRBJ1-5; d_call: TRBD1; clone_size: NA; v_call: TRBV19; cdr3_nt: TGTGCCAGTAGTACTCAGGACAGGGGGCGTATTCAGCCCCAGCATTTT; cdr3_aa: CASSTQDRGRIQPQHF
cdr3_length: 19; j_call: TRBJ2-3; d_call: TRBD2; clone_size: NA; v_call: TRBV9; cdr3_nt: TGTGCCAGCAGCGTAGACGGGACTAGCGGGGGCACCGGAAGAGATACGCAGTATTTT; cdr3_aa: CASSVDGTSGGTGRDTQYF
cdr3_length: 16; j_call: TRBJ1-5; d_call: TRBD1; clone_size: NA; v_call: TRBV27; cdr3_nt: TGTGCCAGCAGTTTTTCATTTGGGGACAGTGGCCAGCCCCAGCATTTT; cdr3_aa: CASSFSFGDSGQPQHF
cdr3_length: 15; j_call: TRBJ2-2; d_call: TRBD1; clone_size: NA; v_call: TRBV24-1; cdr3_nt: TGTGCCACCGCACGGGACAGGGCGAACACCGGGGAGCTGTTTTTT; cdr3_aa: CATARDRANTGELFF
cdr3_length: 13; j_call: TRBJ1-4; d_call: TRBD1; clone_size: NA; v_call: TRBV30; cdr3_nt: TGTGCCTGGAACAGGGGGGGTAATGAAAAACTGTTTTTT; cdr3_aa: CAWNRGGNEKLFF